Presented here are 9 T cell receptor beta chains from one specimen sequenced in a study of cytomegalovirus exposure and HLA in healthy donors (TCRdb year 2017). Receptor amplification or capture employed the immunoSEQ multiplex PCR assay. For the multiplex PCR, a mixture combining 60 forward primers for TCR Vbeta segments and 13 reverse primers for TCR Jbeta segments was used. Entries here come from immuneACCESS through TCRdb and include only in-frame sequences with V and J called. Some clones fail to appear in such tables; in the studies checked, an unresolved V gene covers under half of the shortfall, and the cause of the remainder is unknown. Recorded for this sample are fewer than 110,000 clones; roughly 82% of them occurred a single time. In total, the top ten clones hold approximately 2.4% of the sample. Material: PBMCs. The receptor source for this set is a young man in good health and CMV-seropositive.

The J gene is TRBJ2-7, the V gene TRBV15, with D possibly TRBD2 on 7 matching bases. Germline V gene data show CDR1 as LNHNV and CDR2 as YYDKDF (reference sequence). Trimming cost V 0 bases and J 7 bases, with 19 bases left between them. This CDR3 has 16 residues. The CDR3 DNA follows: TGTGCCACCAGCAGAGATAGGGGGACTACAAAGAGGGAGCAGTACTTC. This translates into CATSRDRGTTKREQYF. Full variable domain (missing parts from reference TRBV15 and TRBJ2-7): DAMVIQNPRYQVTQFGKPVTLSCSQTLNHNVMYWYQQKSSQAPKLLFHYYDKDFNNEADTPDNFQSRRPNTSFCFLDIRSPGLGDTAMYLCATSRDRGTTKREQYFGPGTRLTVT.

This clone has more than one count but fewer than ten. The CDR3 loop is CASNFGGTGNSPLHF. In DNA, the CDR3 is TGTGCCAGCAACTTTGGGGGGACAGGGAATTCACCCCTCCACTTT. This sequence joins TRBV2 and TRBJ1-6, with 9 nucleotides matching TRBD1. The CDR3 length is 15 residues. Germline V gene sequence: CDR1 SNHLY, CDR2 FYNNEI. The V and J ends lost 7 bases and 7 bases, in that order; junction bases with no gene match: 8.

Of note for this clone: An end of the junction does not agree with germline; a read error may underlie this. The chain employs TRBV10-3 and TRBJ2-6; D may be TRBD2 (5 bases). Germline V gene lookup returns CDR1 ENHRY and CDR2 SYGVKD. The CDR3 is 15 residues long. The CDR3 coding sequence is TGTGCCATCAGCGACCATCGTATAGCGACCAACGGCCTGACTTTC. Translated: CAISDHRIATNGLTF.

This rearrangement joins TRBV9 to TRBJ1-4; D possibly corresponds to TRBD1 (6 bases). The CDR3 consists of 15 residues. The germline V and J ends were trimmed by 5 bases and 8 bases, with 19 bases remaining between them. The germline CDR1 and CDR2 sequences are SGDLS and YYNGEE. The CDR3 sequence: CASREGGAVKEKLFF. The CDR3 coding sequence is TGTGCCAGCAGGGAAGGGGGGGCCGTAAAAGAAAAACTGTTTTTT. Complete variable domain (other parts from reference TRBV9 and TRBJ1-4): DSGVTQTPKHLITATGQRVTLRCSPRSGDLSVYWYQQSLDQGLQFLIQYYNGEERAKGNILERFSAQQFPDLHSELNLSSLELGDSALYFCASREGGAVKEKLFFGSGTQLSVL.

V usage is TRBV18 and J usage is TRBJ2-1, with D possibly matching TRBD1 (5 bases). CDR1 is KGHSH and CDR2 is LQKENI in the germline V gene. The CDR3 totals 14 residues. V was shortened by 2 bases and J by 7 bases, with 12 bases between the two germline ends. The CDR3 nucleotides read TGTGCCAGCTCACCAGGGCAGGGTAGGAATGAGCAGTTCTTC. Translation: CASSPGQGRNEQFF.

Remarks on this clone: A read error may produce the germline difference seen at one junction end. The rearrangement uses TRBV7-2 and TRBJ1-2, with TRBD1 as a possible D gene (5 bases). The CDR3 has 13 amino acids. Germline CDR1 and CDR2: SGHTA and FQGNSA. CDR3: CASSLTDNHGYTF. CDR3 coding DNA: TGTGCCAGCAGCTTGACAGATAACCATGGCTACACCTTC.

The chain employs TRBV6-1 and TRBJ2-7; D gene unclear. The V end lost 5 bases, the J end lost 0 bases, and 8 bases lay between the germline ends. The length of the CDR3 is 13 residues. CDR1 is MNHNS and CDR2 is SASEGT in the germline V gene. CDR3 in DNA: TGTGCCAGCAGTCGACACCTCTCCTACGAGCAGTACTTC. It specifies CASSRHLSYEQYF.

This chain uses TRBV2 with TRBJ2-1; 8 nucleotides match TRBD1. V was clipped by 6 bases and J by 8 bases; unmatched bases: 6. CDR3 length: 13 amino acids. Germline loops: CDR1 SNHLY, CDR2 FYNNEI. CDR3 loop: CASRRTGLDEQFF. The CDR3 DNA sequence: TGTGCCAGCAGGAGGACAGGGTTGGATGAGCAGTTCTTC.

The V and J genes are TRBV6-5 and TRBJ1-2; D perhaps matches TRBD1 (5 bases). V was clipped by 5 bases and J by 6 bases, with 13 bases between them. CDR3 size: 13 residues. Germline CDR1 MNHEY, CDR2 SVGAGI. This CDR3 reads CASSTDRLNGYTF. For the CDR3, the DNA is TGTGCCAGCAGTACTGACAGACTTAATGGCTACACCTTC.